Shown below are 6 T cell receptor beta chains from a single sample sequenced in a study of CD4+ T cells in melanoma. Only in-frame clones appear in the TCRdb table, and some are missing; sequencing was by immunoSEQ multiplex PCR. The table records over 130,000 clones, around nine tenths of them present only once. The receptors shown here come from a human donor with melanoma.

The CDR3 spells CASSQLLGVGQETQYF. In nucleotides, the CDR3 is TGTGCCAGCAGCCAGCTGCTCGGGGTGGGCCAAGAGACCCAGTACTTC. The V call is TRBV4-2, the J call TRBJ2-5, with D possibly being TRBD2 (5 bases). V lost 3 bases to trimming and J lost 1 base, with 15 bases between them. The CDR3 runs 16 residues. The germline V gene has CDR1 LGHNA and CDR2 YNFKEQ.

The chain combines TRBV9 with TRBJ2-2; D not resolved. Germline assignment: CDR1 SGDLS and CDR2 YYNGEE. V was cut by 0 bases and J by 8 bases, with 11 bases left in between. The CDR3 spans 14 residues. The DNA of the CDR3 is TGTGCCAGCAGCGTAGCTCAGGTCCCGGGGGAGCTGTTTTTT. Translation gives CASSVAQVPGELFF.

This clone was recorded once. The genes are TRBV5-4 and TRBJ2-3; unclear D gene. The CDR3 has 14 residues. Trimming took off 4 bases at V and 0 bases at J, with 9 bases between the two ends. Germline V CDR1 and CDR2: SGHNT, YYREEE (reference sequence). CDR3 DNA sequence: TGTGCCAGCAGCCGAGACTCGAGCACAGATACGCAGTATTTT. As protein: CASSRDSSTDTQYF.

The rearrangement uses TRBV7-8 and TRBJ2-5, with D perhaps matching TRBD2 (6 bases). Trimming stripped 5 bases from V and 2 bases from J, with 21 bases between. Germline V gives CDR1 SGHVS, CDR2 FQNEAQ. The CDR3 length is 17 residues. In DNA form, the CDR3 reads TGTGCCAGCAGCGGGGCGGGGCTCTTAAGAGGACAAGAGACCCAGTACTTC. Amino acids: CASSGAGLLRGQETQYF.

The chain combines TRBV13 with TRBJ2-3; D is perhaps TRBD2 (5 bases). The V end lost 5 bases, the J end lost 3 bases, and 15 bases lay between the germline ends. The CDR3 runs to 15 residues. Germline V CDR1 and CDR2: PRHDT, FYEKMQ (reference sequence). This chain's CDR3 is CASSLREVRTDTQYF. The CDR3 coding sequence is TGTGCCAGCAGCCTCCGGGAAGTTAGGACAGATACGCAGTATTTT.

The CDR3 sequence is CAISETHNYEQYF. For the CDR3, the DNA is TGTGCCATCAGTGAAACTCACAACTACGAGCAGTACTTC. The chain combines TRBV10-3 with TRBJ2-7; D uncertain. This CDR3 is 13 amino acids long. CDR1 ENHRY and CDR2 SYGVKD come from the germline V gene. The germline V and J ends were trimmed by 3 bases and 3 bases, with 9 bases remaining between them.